This TCR beta chain came from a study of response to subunit inactivated influenza vaccine. The germline V gene has CDR1 MNHNY and CDR2 SVGAGI (reference sequence). This CDR3 is 12 amino acids long. TCRdb reanalysed the RT-PCR reads using MiXCR and keeps one entry per CDR3 protein. The top ten clones hold roughly a tenth of a sample with roughly 760,000 distinct CDR3 sequences, 21% of them seen once. Comments on this clonotype: What it recognizes is unknown. At one end, the junction sequence differs from germline, possibly due to a read error.

Study findings and constraints: Authors suggested few new T cells are recruited by each seasonal influenza vaccination.

This receptor was identified in a man aged 45-60 years who received an inactivated influenza vaccine. Sequenced material: PBMCs from blood, taken about 5 days after vaccination. V usage is TRBV6-6 and J usage is TRBJ1-1; D remains unclear. The CDR3 region is CAISIIRTEAFF. The CDR3 region has the DNA TGTGCCATCAGTATTATAAGGACTGAAGCTTTCTTT.